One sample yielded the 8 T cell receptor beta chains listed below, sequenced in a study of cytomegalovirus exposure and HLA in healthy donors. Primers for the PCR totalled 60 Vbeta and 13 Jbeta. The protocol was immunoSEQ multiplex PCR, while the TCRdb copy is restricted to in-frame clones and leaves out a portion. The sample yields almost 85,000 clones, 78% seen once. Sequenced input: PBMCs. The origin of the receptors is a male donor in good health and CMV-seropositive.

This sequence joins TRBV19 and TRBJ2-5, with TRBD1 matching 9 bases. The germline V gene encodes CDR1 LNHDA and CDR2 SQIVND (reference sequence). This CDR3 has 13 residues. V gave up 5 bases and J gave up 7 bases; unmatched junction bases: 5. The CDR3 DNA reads TGTGCCAGTAGTTCACAGGGGGCAGGGACCCAGTACTTC. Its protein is CASSSQGAGTQYF.

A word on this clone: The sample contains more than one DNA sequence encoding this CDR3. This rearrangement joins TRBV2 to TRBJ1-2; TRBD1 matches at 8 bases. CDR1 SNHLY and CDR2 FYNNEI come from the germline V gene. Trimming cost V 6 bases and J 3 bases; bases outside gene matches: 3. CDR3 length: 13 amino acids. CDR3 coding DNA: TGTGCCAGCAGAGGACAGGGAGACTATGGCTACACCTTC. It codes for CASRGQGDYGYTF.

The DNA for the CDR3 is TGTGCCAGCAGCCCGAGCGGGAGGGCCCACGAGCAGTACTTC. This translates into CASSPSGRAHEQYF. J is TRBJ2-5 and V is TRBV5-4; 10 nucleotides align to TRBD2. Gene TRBJ2-7 matches the end of the DNA better, so the J call may be wrong. Germline V lookup: CDR1 SGHNT, CDR2 YYREEE (reference sequence). There are 14 residues in the CDR3.

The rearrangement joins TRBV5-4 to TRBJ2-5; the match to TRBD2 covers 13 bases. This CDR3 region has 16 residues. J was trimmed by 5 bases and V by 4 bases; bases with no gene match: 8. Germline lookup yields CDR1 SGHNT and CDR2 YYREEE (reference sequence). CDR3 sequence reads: CASSVGLAGVGETQYF. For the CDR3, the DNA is TGTGCCAGCAGCGTAGGACTAGCGGGAGTAGGGGAGACCCAGTACTTC. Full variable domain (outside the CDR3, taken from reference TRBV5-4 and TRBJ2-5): ETGVTQSPTHLIKTRGQQVTLRCSSQSGHNTVSWYQQALGQGPQFIFQYYREEENGRGNFPPRFSGLQFPNYSSELNVNALELDDSALYLCASSVGLAGVGETQYFGPGTRLLVL.

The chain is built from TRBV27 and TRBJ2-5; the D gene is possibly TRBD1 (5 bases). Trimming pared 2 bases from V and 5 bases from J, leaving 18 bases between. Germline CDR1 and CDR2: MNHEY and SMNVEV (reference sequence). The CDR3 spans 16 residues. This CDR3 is CASSLHWLGRWETQYF. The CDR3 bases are TGTGCCAGCAGTTTACACTGGTTGGGGCGTTGGGAGACCCAGTACTTC.

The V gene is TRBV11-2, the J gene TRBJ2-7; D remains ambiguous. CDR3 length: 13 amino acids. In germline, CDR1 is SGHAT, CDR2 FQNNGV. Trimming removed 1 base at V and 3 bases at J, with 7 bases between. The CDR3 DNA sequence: TGTGCCAGCAGCTTAGGAAGCAACTACGAGCAGTACTTC. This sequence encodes CASSLGSNYEQYF.

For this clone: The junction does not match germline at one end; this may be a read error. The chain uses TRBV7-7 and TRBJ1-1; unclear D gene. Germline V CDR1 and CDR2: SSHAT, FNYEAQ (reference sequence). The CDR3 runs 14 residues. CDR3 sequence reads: CASSLGMGGTEAFF. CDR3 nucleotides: TGTGCTAGCAGCTTAGGGATGGGAGGGACTGAAGCTTTCTTT.

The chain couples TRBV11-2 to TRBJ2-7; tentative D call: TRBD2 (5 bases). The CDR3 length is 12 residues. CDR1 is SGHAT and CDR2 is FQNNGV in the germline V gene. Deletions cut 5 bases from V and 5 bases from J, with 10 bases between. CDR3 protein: CASSPSGNEQYF. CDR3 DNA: TGTGCCAGCAGCCCCTCGGGAAACGAGCAGTACTTC.